This T cell receptor (beta chain) was sequenced in a study of breast tumors, draining lymph nodes, adjacent tissues. A single record per CDR3 protein comes from TCRdb applying MiXCR to the multiplex PCR reads. The table has 15,000 to 20,000 distinct CDR3 sequences, about 45% seen once. The CDR3 is 12 residues long. Trimming removed 2 bases from V and 7 bases from J, with 12 bases in between. Germline V gives CDR1 DFQATT, CDR2 SNEGSKA (reference sequence). This clonotype originated in a female donor with breast cancer. Some clones in this sample may be carry-over from other donors' samples. The sample comprised tumor-adjacent breast tissue. The gene calls are TRBV20-1 and TRBJ2-7; weak D call: TRBD1 (5 bases). The CDR3 DNA is TGCAGTGCTAGACCTCAGGGTTGGGAGCAGTACTTC. Translation gives CSARPQGWEQYF.